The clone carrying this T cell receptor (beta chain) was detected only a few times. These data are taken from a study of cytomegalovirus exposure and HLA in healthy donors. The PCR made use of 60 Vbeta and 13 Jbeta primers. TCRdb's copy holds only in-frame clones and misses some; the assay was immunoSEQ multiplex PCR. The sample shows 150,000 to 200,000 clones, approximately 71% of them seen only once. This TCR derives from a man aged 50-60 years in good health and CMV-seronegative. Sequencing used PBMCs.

The CDR3 sequence is CASSSGGGRPIEQYF. The CDR3 nucleotides are TGTGCCAGCAGTTCGGGAGGTGGACGACCGATCGAGCAGTACTTC. This chain links TRBV28 with TRBJ2-7; 7 bases agree with TRBD2. V dropped 4 bases and J dropped 6; count of bases not matched to a gene: 12. Germline CDR1 is MDHEN and CDR2 is SYDVKM. CDR3 length equals 15 residues. The complete variable domain, with remaining parts taken from reference TRBV28 and TRBJ2-7, reads DVKVTQSSRYLVKRTGEKVFLECVQDMDHENMFWYRQDPGLGLRLIYFSYDVKMKEKGDIPEGYSVSREKKERFSLILESASTNQTSMYLCASSSGGGRPIEQYFGPGTRLTVT.